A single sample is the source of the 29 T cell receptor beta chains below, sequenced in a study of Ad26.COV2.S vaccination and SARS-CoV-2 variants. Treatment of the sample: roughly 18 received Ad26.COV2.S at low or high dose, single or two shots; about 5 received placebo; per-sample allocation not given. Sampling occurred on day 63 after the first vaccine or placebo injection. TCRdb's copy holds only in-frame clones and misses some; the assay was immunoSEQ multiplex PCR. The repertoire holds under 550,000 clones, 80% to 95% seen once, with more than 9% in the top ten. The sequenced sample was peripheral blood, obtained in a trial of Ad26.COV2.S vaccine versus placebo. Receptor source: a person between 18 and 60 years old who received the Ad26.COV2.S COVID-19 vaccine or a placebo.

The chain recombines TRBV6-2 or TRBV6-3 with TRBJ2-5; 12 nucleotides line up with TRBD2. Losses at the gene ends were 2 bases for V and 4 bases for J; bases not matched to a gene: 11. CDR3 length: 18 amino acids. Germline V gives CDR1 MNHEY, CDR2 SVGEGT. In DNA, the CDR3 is TGTGCCAGCAGTTACCCACCCCGGCCTAGCGGGAGGGGAGAGACCCAGTACTTC. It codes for CASSYPPRPSGRGETQYF.

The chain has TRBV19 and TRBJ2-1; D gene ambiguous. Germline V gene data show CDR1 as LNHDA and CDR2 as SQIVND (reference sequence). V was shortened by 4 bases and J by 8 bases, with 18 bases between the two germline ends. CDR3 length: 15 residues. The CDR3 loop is CASSNPRRVLDEQFF. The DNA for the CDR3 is TGTGCCAGTAGTAACCCGCGACGGGTTTTGGATGAGCAGTTCTTC.

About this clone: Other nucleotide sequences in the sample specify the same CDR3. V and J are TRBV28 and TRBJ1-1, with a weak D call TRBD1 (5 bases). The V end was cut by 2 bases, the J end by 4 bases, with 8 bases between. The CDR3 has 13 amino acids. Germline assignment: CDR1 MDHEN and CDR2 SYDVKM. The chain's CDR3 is CASSLQGPTEAFF. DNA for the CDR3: TGTGCCAGCAGTTTACAGGGACCCACTGAAGCTTTCTTT. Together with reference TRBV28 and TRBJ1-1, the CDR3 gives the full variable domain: DVKVTQSSRYLVKRTGEKVFLECVQDMDHENMFWYRQDPGLGLRLIYFSYDVKMKEKGDIPEGYSVSREKKERFSLILESASTNQTSMYLCASSLQGPTEAFFGQGTRLTVV.

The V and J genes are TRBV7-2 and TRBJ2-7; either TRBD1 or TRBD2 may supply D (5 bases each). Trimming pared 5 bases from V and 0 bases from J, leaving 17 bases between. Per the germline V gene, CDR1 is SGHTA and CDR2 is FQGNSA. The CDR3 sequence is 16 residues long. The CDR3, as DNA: TGTGCCAGCAGCCCTCCCGGGGCGGGCCGCTCCTACGAGCAGTACTTC. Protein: CASSPPGAGRSYEQYF.

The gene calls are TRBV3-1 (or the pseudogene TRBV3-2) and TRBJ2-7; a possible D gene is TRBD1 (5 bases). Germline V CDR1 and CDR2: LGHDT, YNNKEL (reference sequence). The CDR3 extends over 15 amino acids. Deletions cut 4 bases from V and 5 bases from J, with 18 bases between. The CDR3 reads CASSRRVDSRDEQYF. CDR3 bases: TGTGCCAGCAGCCGCCGGGTGGATAGCAGGGACGAGCAGTACTTC.

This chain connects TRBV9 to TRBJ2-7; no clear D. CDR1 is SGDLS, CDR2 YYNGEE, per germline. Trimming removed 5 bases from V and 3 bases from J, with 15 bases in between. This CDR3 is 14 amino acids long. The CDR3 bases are TGTGCCAGCAGATTCCTGGGCCCCCGCTACGAGCAGTACTTC. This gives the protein CASRFLGPRYEQYF.

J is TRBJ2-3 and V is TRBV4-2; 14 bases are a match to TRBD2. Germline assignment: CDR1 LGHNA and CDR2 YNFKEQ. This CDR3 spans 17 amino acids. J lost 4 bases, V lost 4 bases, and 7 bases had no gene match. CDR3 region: CASSPGLAGDWADTQYF. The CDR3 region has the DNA TGTGCCAGCAGCCCGGGACTAGCGGGAGATTGGGCAGATACGCAGTATTTT.

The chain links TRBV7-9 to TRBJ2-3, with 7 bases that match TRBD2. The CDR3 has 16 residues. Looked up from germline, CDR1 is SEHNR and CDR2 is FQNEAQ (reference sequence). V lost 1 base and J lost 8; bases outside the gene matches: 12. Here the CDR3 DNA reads TGTGCCAGCAGCTTAGTGCGGACTAGTAGCCTTAGTACGCAGTATTTT. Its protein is CASSLVRTSSLSTQYF.

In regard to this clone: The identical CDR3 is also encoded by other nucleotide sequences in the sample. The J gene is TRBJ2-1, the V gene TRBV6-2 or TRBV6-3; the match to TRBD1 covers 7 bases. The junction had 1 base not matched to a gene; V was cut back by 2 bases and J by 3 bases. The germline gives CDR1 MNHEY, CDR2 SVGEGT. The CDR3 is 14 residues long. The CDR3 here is CASSYGDSYNEQFF. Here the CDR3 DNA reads TGTGCCAGCAGTTACGGGGACAGCTACAATGAGCAGTTCTTC.

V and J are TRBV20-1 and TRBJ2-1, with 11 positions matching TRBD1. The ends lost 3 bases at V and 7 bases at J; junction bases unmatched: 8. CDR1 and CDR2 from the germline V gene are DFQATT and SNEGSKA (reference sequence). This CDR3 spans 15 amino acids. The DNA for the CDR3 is TGCAGTGCTAGTGAGGACAGGGGGCCTTGGAATGAGCAGTTCTTC. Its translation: CSASEDRGPWNEQFF.

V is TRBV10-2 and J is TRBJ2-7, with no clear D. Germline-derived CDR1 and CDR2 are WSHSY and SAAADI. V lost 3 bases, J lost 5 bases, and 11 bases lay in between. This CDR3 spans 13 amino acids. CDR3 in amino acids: CASSERTVNEQYF. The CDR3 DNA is TGCGCCAGCAGTGAACGGACGGTGAACGAGCAGTACTTC.

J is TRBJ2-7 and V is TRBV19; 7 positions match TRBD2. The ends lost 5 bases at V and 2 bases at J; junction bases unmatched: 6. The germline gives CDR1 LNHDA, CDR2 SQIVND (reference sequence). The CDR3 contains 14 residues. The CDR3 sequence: CASSGAGAPYEQYF. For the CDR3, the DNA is TGTGCCAGTAGTGGGGCGGGAGCACCCTACGAGCAGTACTTC.

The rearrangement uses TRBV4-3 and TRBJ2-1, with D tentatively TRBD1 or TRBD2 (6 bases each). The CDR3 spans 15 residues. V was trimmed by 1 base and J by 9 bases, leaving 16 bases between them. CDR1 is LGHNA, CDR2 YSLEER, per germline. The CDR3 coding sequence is TGCGCCAGCAGCCAAGCTTCGAGACTAGGGGGTGAGCAGTTCTTC. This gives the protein CASSQASRLGGEQFF.

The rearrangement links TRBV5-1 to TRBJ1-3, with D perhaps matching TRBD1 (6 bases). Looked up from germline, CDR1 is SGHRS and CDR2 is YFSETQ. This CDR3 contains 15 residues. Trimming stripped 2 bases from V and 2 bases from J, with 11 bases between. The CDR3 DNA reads TGCGCCAGCAGCTTAACAGGGAACACTGGAAACACCATATATTTT. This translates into CASSLTGNTGNTIYF.

CDR3 sequence (DNA): TGTGCCAGCAGCCAAGGGTACGGGCCAACCTACGAGCAGTACTTC. Its translation is CASSQGYGPTYEQYF. The rearrangement links TRBV3-1 (or the pseudogene TRBV3-2) to TRBJ2-7; D unclear. Germline V CDR1 and CDR2: LGHDT, YNNKEL (reference sequence). The CDR3 spans 15 residues. Trimming removed 1 base from V and 2 bases from J, with 12 bases in between.

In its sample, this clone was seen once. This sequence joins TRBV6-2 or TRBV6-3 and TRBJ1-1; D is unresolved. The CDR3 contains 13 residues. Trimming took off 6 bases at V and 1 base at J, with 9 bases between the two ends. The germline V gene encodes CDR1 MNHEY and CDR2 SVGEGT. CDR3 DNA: TGTGCCAGCAGCCGAAGGAGGAACACTGAAGCTTTCTTT. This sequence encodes CASSRRRNTEAFF.

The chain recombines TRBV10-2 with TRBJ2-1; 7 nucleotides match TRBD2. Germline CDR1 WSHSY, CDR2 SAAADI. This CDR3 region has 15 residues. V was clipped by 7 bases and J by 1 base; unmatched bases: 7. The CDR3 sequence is CASKGASGSYNEQFF. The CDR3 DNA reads TGCGCCAGCAAAGGGGCTAGCGGTTCCTACAATGAGCAGTTCTTC.

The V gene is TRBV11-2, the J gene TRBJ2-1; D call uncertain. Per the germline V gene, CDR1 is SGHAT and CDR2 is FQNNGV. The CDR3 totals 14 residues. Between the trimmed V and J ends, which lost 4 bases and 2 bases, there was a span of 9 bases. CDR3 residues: CASSSRQTYNEQFF. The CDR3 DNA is TGTGCCAGCAGCTCCCGGCAGACCTACAATGAGCAGTTCTTC.

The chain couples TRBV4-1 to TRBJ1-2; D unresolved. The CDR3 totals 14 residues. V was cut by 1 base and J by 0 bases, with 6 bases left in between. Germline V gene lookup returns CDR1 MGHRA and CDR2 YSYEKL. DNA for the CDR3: TGCGCCAGCAGCCAAGTTCTGGCTAACTATGGCTACACCTTC. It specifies CASSQVLANYGYTF.

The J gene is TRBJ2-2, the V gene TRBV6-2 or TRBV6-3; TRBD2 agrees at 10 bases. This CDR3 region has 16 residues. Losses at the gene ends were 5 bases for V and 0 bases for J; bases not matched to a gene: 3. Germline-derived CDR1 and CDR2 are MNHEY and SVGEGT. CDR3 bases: TGTGCCAGCAGTCCAACTAGCGGGGCGAACACCGGGGAGCTGTTTTTT. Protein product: CASSPTSGANTGELFF.

CDR3 protein: CASSPRDEQFF. CDR3 nucleotides: TGTGCCAGCAGTCCCCGGGATGAGCAGTTCTTC. This sequence joins TRBV12-3 or TRBV12-4 and TRBJ2-1; D unclear. V dropped 5 bases and J dropped 8 bases, with 7 bases sitting between them. CDR3 length: 11 amino acids.

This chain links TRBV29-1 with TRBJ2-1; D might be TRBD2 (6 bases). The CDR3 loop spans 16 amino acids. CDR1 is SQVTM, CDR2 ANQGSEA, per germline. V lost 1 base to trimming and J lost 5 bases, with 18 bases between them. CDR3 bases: TGCAGCGTTGAAGGGTCGTTTCGGGAGCGCGACAATGAGCAGTTCTTC. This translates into CSVEGSFRERDNEQFF.

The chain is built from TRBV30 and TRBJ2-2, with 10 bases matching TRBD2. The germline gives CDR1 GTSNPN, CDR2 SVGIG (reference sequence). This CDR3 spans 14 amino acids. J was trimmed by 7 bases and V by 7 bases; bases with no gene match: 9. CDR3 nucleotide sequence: TGTGCCTCAAAGCGGGAGGGCCGAATCGGGGAGCTGTTTTTT. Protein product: CASKREGRIGELFF.

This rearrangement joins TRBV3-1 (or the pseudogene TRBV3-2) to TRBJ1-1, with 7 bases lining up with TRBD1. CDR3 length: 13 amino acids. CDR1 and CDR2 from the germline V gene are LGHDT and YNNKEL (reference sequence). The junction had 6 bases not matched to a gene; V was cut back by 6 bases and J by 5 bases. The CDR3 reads CASRPTGVTEAFF. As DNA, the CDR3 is TGTGCCAGCAGACCCACAGGGGTGACTGAAGCTTTCTTT.

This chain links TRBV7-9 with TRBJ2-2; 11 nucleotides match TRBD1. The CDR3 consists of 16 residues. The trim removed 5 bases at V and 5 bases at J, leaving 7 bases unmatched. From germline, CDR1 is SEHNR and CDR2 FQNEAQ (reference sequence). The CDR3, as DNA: TGTGCCAGCAGCACAGGACAGGGGGCGAGGACCGGGGAGCTGTTTTTT. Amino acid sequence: CASSTGQGARTGELFF.

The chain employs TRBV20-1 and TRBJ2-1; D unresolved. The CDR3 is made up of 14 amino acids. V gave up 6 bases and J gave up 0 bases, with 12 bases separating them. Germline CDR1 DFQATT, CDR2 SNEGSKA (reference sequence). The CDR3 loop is CSASTEISYNEQFF. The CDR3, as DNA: TGCAGTGCGAGTACAGAGATCTCCTACAATGAGCAGTTCTTC.

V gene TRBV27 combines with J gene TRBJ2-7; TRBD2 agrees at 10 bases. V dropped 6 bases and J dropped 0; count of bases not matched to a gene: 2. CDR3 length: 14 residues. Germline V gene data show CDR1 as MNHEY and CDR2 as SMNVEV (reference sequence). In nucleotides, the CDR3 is TGTGCCAGCAGAGGACTAGCGGTCTCCTACGAGCAGTACTTC. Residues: CASRGLAVSYEQYF.

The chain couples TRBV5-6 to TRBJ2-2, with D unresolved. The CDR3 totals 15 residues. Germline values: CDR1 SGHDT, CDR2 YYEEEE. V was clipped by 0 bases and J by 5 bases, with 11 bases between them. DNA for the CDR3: TGTGCCAGCAGCTTGGCAGGAAGGAGAACCGGGGAGCTGTTTTTT. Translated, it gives CASSLAGRRTGELFF. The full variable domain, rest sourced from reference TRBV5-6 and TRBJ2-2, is DAGVTQSPTHLIKTRGQQVTLRCSPKSGHDTVSWYQQALGQGPQFIFQYYEEEERQRGNFPDRFSGHQFPNYSSELNVNALLLGDSALYLCASSLAGRRTGELFFGEGSRLTVL.

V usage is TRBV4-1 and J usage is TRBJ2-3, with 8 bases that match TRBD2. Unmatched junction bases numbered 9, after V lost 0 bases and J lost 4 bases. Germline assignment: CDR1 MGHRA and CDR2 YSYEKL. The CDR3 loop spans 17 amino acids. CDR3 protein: CASSQEPGAGVSDTQYF. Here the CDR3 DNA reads TGCGCCAGCAGCCAAGAACCTGGAGCGGGAGTTTCAGATACGCAGTATTTT.